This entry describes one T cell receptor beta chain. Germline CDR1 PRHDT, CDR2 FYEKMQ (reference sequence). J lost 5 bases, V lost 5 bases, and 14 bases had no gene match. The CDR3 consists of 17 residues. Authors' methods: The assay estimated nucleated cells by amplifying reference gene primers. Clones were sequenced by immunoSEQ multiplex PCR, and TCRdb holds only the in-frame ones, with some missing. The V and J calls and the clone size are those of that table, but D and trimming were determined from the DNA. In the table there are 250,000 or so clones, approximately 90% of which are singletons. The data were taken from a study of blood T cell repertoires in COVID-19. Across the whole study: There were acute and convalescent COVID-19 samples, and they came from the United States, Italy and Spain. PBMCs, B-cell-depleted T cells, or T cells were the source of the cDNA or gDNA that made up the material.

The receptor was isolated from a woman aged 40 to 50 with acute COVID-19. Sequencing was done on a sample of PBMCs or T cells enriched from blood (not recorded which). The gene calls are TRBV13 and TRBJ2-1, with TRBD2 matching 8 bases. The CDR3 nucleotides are TGTGCCAGCAGCCGCCCGGGGGGGGAAGATATCAACAATGAGCAGTTCTTC. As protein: CASSRPGGEDINNEQFF.